What follows describes a single TCR beta chain. Its antigen is not known. The source of the sample is a study of cytomegalovirus exposure and HLA in healthy donors. General study findings and limits: In the 95 to 150 validation repertoires, a later analysis found that first-cohort TCR clusters tended to co-occur. A classifier reportedly called cytomegalovirus status with high sensitivity and specificity. The study labeled 170 or so TCR beta chains cytomegalovirus-associated.

Data came from immunoSEQ multiplex PCR; TCRdb stores just in-frame clones and leaves some out. The sample carries around 93,000 clones, approximately 81% recorded once. The sequenced sample was PBMCs. This receptor was identified in a man aged 18 to 30 in good health and CMV-seropositive.

The CDR3 region is CASSKERQNSTDTQYF. In DNA form, the CDR3 reads TGTGCCAGCAGCAAAGAACGACAAAATAGCACAGATACGCAGTATTTT. The chain recombines TRBV21-1 with TRBJ2-3; the DNA was not compared with TRBD1, the D call given in the table. TRBV21-1 is a pseudogene. CDR3 length: 16 amino acids.